The source of this T cell receptor (beta chain) is a study of beta chain features in type 1 diabetes. As to this clone: What it binds is not known.

The germline V gene encodes CDR1 SGHAT and CDR2 FQDESV (reference sequence). J was trimmed by 3 bases and V by 2 bases; bases with no gene match: 1. The CDR3 spans 14 residues. Expressed TCRB transcripts got sequenced, as all isolated RNA was reverse transcribed. TCRdb keeps only in-frame clones here, not all; method: immunoSEQ multiplex PCR. Here the sample spans 130,000 or so clones, 7.5% to 9.5% being singletons. Study observations and caveats: Whether TCRB rearrangement is influenced by HLA type went unresolved here. There was a moderate but significant shortening of TCRB CDR3s in all four CD4+ subsets of Type 1 diabetes patients. Type 1 diabetes patients had fewer VDJ junction insertions and more deletions. Researchers caution that PCR might favor shorter templates, equally among patients and controls. Highly expressing activated T cells could be over-counted with a cDNA template.

The clonotype was recovered from a man aged 30-40 years with type 1 diabetes. Sequenced material: central memory CD4+ T cells from blood. The chain couples TRBV11-1 to TRBJ1-2, with 9 bases that match TRBD1. CDR3 sequence (DNA): TGTGCCAGCAGCTTAAGGACAGGGGACTATGGCTACACCTTC. It encodes CASSLRTGDYGYTF. Using reference TRBV11-1 and TRBJ1-2 for the parts outside the CDR3, the full variable domain is EAEVAQSPRYKITEKSQAVAFWCDPISGHATLYWYRQILGQGPELLVQFQDESVVDDSQLPKDRFSAERLKGVDSTLKIQPAELGDSAMYLCASSLRTGDYGYTFGSGTRLTVV.